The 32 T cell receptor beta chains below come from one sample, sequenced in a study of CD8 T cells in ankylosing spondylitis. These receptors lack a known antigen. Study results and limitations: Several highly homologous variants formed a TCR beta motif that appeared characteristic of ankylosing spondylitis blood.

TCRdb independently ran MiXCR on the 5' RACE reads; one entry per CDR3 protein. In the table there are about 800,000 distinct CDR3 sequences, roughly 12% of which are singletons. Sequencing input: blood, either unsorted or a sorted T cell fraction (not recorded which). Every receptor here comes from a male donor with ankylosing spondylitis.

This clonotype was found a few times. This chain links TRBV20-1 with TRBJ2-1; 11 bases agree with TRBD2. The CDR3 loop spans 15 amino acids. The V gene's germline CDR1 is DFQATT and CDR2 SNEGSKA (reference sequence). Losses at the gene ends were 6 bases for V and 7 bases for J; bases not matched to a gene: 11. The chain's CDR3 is CSAPPLAGGGNEQFF. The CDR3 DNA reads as TGCAGTGCCCCACCGCTAGCGGGAGGAGGAAATGAGCAGTTCTTC.

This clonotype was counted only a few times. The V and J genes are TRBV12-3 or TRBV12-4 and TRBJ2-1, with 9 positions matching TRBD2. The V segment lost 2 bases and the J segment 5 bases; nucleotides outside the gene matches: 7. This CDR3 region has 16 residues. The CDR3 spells CASSLRASGNHNEQFF. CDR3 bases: TGTGCCAGCAGTTTAAGGGCTAGCGGGAACCACAATGAGCAGTTCTTC.

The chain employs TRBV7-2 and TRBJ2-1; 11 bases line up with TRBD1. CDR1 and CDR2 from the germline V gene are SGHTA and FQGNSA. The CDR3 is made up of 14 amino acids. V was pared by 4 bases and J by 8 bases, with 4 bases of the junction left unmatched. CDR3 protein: CASSWGQGGDEQFF. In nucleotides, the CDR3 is TGTGCCAGCAGCTGGGGACAGGGGGGCGATGAGCAGTTCTTC.

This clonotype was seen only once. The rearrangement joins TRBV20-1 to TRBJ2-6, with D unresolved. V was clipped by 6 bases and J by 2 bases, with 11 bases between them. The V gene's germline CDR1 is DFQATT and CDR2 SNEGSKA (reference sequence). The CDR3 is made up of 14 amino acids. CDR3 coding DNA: TGCAGTGCGGCAGGATTCCCTGGGGCCAACGTCCTGACTTTC. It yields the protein CSAAGFPGANVLTF.

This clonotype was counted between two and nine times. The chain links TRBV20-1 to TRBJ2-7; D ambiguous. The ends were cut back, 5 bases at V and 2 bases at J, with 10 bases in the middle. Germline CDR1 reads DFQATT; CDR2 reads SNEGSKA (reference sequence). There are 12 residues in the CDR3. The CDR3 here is CSAHDGTYEQYF. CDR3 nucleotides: TGCAGTGCTCACGACGGAACCTACGAGCAGTACTTC.

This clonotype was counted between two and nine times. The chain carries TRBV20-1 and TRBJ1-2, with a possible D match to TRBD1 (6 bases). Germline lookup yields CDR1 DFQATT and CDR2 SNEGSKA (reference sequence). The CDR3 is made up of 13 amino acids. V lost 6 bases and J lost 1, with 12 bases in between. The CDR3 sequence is CSAGQPVNYGYTF. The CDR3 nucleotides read TGCAGTGCAGGACAGCCGGTTAACTATGGCTACACCTTC.

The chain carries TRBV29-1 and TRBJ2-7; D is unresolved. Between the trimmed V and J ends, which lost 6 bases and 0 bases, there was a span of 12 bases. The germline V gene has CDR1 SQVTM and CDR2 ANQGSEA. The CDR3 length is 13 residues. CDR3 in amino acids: CSVARLYSYEQYF. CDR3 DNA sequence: TGCAGCGTGGCGAGGCTGTACTCCTACGAGCAGTACTTC.

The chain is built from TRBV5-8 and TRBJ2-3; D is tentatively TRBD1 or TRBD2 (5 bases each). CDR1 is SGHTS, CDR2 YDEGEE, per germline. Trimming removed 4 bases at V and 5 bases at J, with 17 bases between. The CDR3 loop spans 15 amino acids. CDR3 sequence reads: CASSQQGHGRDTQYF. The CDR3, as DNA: TGTGCCAGCAGCCAACAAGGACATGGGAGAGATACGCAGTATTTT.

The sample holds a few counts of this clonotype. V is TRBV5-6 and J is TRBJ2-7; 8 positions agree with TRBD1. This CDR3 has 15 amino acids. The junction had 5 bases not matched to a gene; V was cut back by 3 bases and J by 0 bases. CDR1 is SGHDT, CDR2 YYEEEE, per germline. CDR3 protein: CASSSNRGSSYEQYF. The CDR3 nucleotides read TGTGCCAGCAGCTCGAACAGGGGGAGCTCCTACGAGCAGTACTTC. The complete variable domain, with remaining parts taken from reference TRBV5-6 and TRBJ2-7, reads DAGVTQSPTHLIKTRGQQVTLRCSPKSGHDTVSWYQQALGQGPQFIFQYYEEEERQRGNFPDRFSGHQFPNYSSELNVNALLLGDSALYLCASSSNRGSSYEQYFGPGTRLTVT.

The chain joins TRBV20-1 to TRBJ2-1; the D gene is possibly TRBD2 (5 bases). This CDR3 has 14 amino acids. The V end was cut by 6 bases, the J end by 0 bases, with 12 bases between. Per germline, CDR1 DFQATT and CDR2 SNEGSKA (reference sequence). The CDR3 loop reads CSARRILSYNEQFF. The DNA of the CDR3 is TGCAGTGCACGGAGGATACTCTCCTACAATGAGCAGTTCTTC.

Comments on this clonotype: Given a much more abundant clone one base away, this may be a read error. The CDR3 is CASSLEFNTEAFF. In DNA, the CDR3 is TGTGCCAGCAGCTTAGAATTCAACACTGAAGCTTTCTTT. The J gene is TRBJ1-1, the V gene TRBV11-3; D gene unclear. V was pared by 0 bases and J by 2 bases, with 4 bases between. This CDR3 is 13 amino acids long. Germline assignment: CDR1 SGHNT and CDR2 YENEEA.

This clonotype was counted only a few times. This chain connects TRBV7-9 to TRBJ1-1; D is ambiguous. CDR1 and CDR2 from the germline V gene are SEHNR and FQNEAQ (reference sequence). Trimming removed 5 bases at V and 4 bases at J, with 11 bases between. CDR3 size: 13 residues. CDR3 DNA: TGTGCCAGCAGCAGAGACTCTCGCACTGAAGCTTTCTTT. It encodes CASSRDSRTEAFF.

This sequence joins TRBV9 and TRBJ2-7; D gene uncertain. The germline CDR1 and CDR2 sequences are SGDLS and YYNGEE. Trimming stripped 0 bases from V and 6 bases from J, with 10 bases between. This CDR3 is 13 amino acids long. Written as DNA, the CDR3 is TGTGCCAGCAGCGTAGATATTTCATCCGAGCAGTACTTC. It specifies CASSVDISSEQYF. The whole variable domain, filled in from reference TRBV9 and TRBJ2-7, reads DSGVTQTPKHLITATGQRVTLRCSPRSGDLSVYWYQQSLDQGLQFLIQYYNGEERAKGNILERFSAQQFPDLHSELNLSSLELGDSALYFCASSVDISSEQYFGPGTRLTVT.

CDR3 amino acids: CASSFPGAYEQYF. DNA for the CDR3: TGTGCCAGCAGTTTCCCTGGGGCCTACGAGCAGTACTTC. The V gene is TRBV27, the J gene TRBJ2-7; D unclear. Trimming pared 3 bases from V and 2 bases from J, leaving 8 bases between. Germline V CDR1 and CDR2: MNHEY, SMNVEV (reference sequence). The CDR3 is 13 amino acids.

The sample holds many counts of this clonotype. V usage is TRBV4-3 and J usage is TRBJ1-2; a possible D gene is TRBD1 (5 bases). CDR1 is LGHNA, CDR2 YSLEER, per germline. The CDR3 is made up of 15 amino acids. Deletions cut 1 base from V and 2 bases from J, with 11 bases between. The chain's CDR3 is CASSQVVQGNYGYTF. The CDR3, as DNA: TGCGCCAGCAGCCAAGTGGTTCAGGGAAACTATGGCTACACCTTC.

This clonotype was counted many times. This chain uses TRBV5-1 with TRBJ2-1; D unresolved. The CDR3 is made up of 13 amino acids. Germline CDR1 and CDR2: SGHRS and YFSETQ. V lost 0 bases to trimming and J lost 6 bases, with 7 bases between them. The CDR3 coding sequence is TGCGCCAGCAGCTTGGATACAGCCAATGAGCAGTTCTTC. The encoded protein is CASSLDTANEQFF.

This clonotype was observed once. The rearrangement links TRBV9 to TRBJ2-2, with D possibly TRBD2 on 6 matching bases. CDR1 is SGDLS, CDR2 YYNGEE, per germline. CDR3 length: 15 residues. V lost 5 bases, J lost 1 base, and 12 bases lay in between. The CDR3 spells CASRGDSQNTGELFF. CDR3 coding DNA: TGTGCCAGCAGAGGGGACTCACAGAACACCGGGGAGCTGTTTTTT.

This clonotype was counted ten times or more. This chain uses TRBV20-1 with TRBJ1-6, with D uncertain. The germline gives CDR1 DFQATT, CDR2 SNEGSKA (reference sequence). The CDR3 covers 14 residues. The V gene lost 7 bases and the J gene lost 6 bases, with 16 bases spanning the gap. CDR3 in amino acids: CSGRMGPLNSPLHF. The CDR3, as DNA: TGCAGTGGGCGTATGGGCCCCCTTAATTCACCCCTCCACTTT.

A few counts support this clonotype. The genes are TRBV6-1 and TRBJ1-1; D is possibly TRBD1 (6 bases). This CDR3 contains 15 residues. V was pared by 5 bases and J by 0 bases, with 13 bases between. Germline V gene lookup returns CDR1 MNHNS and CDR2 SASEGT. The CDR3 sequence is CASSTYRAMNTEAFF. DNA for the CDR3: TGTGCCAGCAGTACCTACAGGGCAATGAACACTGAAGCTTTCTTT.

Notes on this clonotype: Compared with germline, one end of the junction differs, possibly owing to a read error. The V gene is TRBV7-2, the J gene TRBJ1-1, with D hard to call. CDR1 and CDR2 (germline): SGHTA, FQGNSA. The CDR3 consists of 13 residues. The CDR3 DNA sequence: TGTGCCAGCAGCTTTAGGGAAGGGAAGGTAGTCTCTTTT. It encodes CASSFREGKVVSF.

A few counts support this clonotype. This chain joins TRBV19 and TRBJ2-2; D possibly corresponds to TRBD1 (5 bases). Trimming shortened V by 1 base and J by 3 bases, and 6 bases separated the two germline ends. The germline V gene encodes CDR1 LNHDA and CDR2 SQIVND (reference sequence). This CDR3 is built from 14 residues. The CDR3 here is CASSIGQHTGELFF. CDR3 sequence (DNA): TGTGCCAGTAGTATAGGACAGCACACCGGGGAGCTGTTTTTT.

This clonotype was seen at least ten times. The CDR3 sequence is CSAARGRTSIENIQYF. The CDR3 region has the DNA TGCAGTGCTGCCCGGGGCAGAACCTCGATAGAAAACATTCAGTACTTC. The gene calls are TRBV20-1 and TRBJ2-4, with D perhaps TRBD1 or TRBD2 (5 bases each). CDR3 length: 16 residues. Trimming cost V 5 bases and J 5 bases, with 22 bases left between them. Per the germline V gene, CDR1 is DFQATT and CDR2 is SNEGSKA (reference sequence).

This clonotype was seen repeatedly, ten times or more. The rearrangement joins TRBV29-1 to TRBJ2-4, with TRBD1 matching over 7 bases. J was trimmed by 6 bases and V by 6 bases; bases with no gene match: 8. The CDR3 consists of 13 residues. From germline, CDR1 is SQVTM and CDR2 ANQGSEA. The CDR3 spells CSVVQGSGNIQYF. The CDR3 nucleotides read TGCAGCGTAGTACAGGGGTCGGGAAACATTCAGTACTTC.

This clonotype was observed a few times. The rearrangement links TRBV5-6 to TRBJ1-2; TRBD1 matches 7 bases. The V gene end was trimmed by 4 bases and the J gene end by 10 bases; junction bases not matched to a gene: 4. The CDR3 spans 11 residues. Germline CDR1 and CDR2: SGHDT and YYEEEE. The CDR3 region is CASSLTGTYTF. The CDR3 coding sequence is TGTGCCAGCAGCCTGACAGGGACCTACACCTTC.

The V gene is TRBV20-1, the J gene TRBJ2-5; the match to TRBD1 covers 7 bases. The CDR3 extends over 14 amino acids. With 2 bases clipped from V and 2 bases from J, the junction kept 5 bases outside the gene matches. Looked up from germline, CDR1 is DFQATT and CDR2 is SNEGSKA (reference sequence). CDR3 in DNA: TGCAGTGCTAGACCACAGACAGGGCAAGAGACCCAGTACTTC. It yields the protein CSARPQTGQETQYF.

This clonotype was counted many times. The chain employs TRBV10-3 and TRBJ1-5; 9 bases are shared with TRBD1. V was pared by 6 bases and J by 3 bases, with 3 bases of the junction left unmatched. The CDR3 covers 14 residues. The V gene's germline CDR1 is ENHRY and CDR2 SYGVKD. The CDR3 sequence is CAIRGDRDNQPQHF. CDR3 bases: TGTGCCATCAGGGGGGACAGGGACAATCAGCCCCAGCATTTT.

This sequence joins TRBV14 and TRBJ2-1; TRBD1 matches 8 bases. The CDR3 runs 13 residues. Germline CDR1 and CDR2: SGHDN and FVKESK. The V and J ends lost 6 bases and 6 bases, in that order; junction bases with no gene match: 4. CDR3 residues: CASRRQGSNEQFF. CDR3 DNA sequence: TGTGCCAGCAGAAGACAGGGGTCCAATGAGCAGTTCTTC. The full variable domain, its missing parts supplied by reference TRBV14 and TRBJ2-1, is EAGVTQFPSHSVIEKGQTVTLRCDPISGHDNLYWYRRVMGKEIKFLLHFVKESKQDESGMPNNRFLAERTGGTYSTLKVQPAELEDSGVYFCASRRQGSNEQFFGPGTRLTVL.

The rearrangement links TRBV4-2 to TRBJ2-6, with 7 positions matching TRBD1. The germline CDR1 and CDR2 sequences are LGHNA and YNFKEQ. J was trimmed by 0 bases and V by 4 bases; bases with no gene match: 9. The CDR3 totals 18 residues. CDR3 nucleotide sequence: TGTGCCAGCAGCCCGCGACAGGGATATGACTCTGGGGCCAACGTCCTGACTTTC. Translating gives CASSPRQGYDSGANVLTF.

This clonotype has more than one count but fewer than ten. The CDR3 DNA reads TGTGCCAGCGCCGGTAGCGGGCCTGAAGCTTTCTTT. Its protein is CASAGSGPEAFF. V and J are TRBV7-8 and TRBJ1-1; no definite D call. V was trimmed by 8 bases and J by 6 bases, leaving 13 bases between them. This CDR3 comprises 12 residues. The germline V gene encodes CDR1 SGHVS and CDR2 FQNEAQ.

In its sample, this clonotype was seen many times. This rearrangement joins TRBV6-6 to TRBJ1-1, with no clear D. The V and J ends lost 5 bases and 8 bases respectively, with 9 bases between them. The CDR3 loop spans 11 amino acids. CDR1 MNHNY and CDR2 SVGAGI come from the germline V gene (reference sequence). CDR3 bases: TGTGCCAGCAGTCCCGAATCCGAAGCTTTCTTT. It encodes CASSPESEAFF.

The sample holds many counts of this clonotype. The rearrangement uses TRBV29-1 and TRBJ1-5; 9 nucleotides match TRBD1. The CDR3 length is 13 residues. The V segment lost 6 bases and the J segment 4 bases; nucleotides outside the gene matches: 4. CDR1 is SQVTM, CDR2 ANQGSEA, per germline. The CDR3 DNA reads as TGCAGCGTGGGGACAGGGACTAATCAGCCCCAGCATTTT. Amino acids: CSVGTGTNQPQHF.

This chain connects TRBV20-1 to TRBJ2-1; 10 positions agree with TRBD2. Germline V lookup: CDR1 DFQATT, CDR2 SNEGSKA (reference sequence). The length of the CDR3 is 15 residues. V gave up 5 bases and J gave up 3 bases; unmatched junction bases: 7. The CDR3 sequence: CSADGLAANYNEQFF. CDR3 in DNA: TGCAGTGCTGACGGACTAGCGGCAAACTACAATGAGCAGTTCTTC.